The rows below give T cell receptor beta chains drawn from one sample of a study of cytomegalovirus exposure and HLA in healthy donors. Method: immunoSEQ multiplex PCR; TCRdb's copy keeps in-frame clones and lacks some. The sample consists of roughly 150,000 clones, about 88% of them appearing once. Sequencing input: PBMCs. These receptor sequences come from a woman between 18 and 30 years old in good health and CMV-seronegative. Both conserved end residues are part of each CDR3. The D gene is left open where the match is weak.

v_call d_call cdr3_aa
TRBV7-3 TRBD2 CASSPWTSGRAEGGELFF
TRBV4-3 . CASSQDLRTDGNTIYF
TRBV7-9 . CASSHRRSGGQETQYF
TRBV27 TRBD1 CASSYRGGETQYF
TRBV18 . CASSPRDTHNQPQHF
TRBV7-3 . CASSLMGAPSEQYF
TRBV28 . CASSSPAGSGVSYEQYF
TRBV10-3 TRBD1 CAIRDGQGTSTNEKLFF
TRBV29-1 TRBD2 CSARRAGGRSANIQYF
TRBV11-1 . CASRLTTSSYEQYF
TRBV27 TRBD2 CASSPPPGRGQGGTYEQYF
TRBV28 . CASTTPYEQYF
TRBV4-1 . CASSKGALNYGYTF
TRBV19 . CASSIIGGSYEQYF
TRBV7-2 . CASSLRTVGTDTQYF
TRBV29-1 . CSVGQRQETQYF